This T cell receptor (beta chain) was sequenced during a study of blood T cells in healthy people across ages. The study's findings and limits: The study found TCR beta diversity correlated strongly with naive T cell percentage. TCR beta diversity per million T cells fell roughly linearly with age.

As concerns this clonotype: Antigen unknown.

Trimming took 6 bases from V and 7 from J; bases not matched to a gene: 19. The CDR3 consists of 19 residues. A second PCR of about 7 to 12 cycles used a sample-barcoded 5' primer and a J-beta primer mix. Every sample produced at least 2.5 million CDR3-containing paired-end reads. Using its own MiXCR run on the 5' RACE reads, TCRdb lists one record per CDR3 protein. Of 700,000 to 800,000 distinct CDR3 sequences in the sample, 35% to 45% were seen once. The source material was blood. V and J are TRBV12-3 or TRBV12-4 and TRBJ2-7; 15 bases agree with TRBD2. The receptor's source is a woman aged 55-70 years in good health. DNA of the CDR3: TGTGCCAGCAGCCCCCGGGGACTAGCGGGGGGCGTGGCATCTAAGGAGCAGTACTTC. This encodes CASSPRGLAGGVASKEQYF.